The entry below gives a single TCR beta chain sequence along with its context. The table came from immunoSEQ multiplex PCR; TCRdb's copy has only in-frame clones and leaves some out. Altogether 200,000 to 250,000 clones are present, roughly 89% being singletons, with the ten largest covering about 9.3%. Germline CDR1 reads MDHEN; CDR2 reads SYDVKM. V shed 3 bases and J shed 9 bases, with 12 bases lying between them. The CDR3 contains 14 residues. The data were obtained in a study of blood T cell repertoires in COVID-19. Across the study: Acute and convalescent COVID-19 specimens originated in the United States, Italy and Spain.

The chain has TRBV28 and TRBJ1-6, with a possible D match to TRBD1 (5 bases). Sequencing was performed on PBMCs or T cells enriched from blood (not recorded which). The sequence was collected from a man between 18 and 29 years old with acute COVID-19. Written as DNA, the CDR3 is TGTGCCAGCAGTTTTTCAGGGTTAAGTTCACCCCTCCACTTT. Its translation is CASSFSGLSSPLHF.